The 2 T cell receptor beta chains given below trace back to one sample, sequenced in a study of T cell changes during pregnancy in multiple sclerosis. Libraries were prepared by immunoSEQ multiplex PCR; TCRdb keeps only in-frame clonotypes and omits some of them. The table has roughly 40,000 clones, over 75% seen once; the top ten hold about 0.45%. The specimen was CD4+ T cells from peripheral blood mononuclear cells, collected in the third trimester of pregnancy. Every receptor here comes from a female donor with multiple sclerosis, enrolled in a pregnancy study.

The J gene is TRBJ2-1, the V gene TRBV6-1; weak D call: TRBD1 (5 bases). Per the germline V gene, CDR1 is MNHNS and CDR2 is SASEGT. The CDR3 is 15 residues long. V lost 1 base and J lost 4, with 11 bases in between. The CDR3 is CASSEEGLRYNEQFF. Written as DNA, the CDR3 is TGTGCCAGCAGTGAAGAGGGGCTGCGGTACAATGAGCAGTTCTTC.

The genes are TRBV5-1 and TRBJ1-3, with a tentative D call TRBD1 (6 bases). V shed 1 base and J shed 3 bases, with 11 bases lying between them. The CDR3 length is 15 residues. The germline V gene has CDR1 SGHRS and CDR2 YFSETQ. CDR3 residues: CASSLTWTDGNTIYF. CDR3 nucleotide sequence: TGCGCCAGCAGCTTGACGTGGACAGATGGAAACACCATATATTTT.